This entry lists 29 T cell receptor beta chains sequenced from one sample in a study of blood T cell repertoires in COVID-19. Method: immunoSEQ multiplex PCR; TCRdb's copy keeps in-frame clones and lacks some. The table has hundreds of thousands of clones, roughly 86% seen once; the top ten hold 3.5% to 4%. The sequencing input was PBMCs or T cells enriched from blood (not recorded which). These receptors all stem from a woman in her 30s with acute COVID-19.

The V call is TRBV19, the J call TRBJ1-2, with D perhaps TRBD1 (6 bases). Trimming cost V 7 bases and J 2 bases, with 23 bases left between them. The germline CDR1 and CDR2 sequences are LNHDA and SQIVND (reference sequence). The CDR3 has 17 amino acids. The chain's CDR3 is CASTLTETGLMNYGYTF. For the CDR3, the DNA is TGTGCCAGTACCCTCACAGAGACAGGCCTGATGAACTATGGCTACACCTTC.

This sequence joins TRBV15 and TRBJ1-5; a weak D match, TRBD1 (5 bases). The CDR3 covers 18 residues. V lost 1 base and J 0 bases, leaving 16 bases between the germline ends. Per the germline V gene, CDR1 is LNHNV and CDR2 is YYDKDF (reference sequence). The CDR3 bases are TGTGCCACCAGCAGAGGGACCGGGGGATGGGATAGCAATCAGCCCCAGCATTTT. Its translation is CATSRGTGGWDSNQPQHF.

The gene calls are TRBV13 and TRBJ2-7; 8 nucleotides line up with TRBD1. The V segment lost 4 bases and the J segment 6 bases; nucleotides outside the gene matches: 11. Germline values: CDR1 PRHDT, CDR2 FYEKMQ (reference sequence). CDR3 length equals 15 residues. In DNA, the CDR3 is TGTGCCAGCAGCTCTCCAGACAGGGGTCGGGTCGAGCAGTACTTC. Translating gives CASSSPDRGRVEQYF.

DNA for the CDR3: TGTGCCTGGAGTGTCCGGGACTACCCCTACGAGCAGTACTTC. It encodes CAWSVRDYPYEQYF. V is TRBV30 and J is TRBJ2-7, with 7 bases lining up with TRBD2. The V gene's germline CDR1 is GTSNPN and CDR2 SVGIG (reference sequence). Germline trimming cut 0 bases from V and 2 bases from J; bases unmatched to any gene: 4. There are 14 residues in the CDR3.

This chain joins TRBV15 and TRBJ1-2, with 8 nucleotides matching TRBD1. Looked up from germline, CDR1 is LNHNV and CDR2 is YYDKDF (reference sequence). This CDR3 spans 13 amino acids. V dropped 5 bases and J dropped 8; count of bases not matched to a gene: 7. CDR3 sequence (DNA): TGTGCCACCAGCGTCCAGGGGGCTCGAGGCTACACCTTC. Its translation is CATSVQGARGYTF.

The chain has TRBV6-5 and TRBJ2-7, with 10 bases matching TRBD2. J was trimmed by 1 base and V by 4 bases; bases with no gene match: 4. This CDR3 region has 15 residues. CDR1 and CDR2 (germline): MNHEY, SVGAGI. CDR3 sequence (DNA): TGTGCCAGCAGTTTTCTAGCGGGGGTTTCCTACGAGCAGTACTTC. Protein product: CASSFLAGVSYEQYF.

The chain is built from TRBV14 and TRBJ2-5; a possible D gene is TRBD2 (5 bases). V was trimmed by 5 bases and J by 2 bases, leaving 18 bases between them. This CDR3 is built from 16 residues. Per germline, CDR1 SGHDN and CDR2 FVKESK. Here the CDR3 DNA reads TGTGCCAGCAGCATCCGGGTGGGGAGAGGGCAAGAGACCCAGTACTTC. It yields the protein CASSIRVGRGQETQYF.

This chain links TRBV12-3 or TRBV12-4 with TRBJ1-5; D may be TRBD1 (5 bases). The CDR3 length is 13 residues. Deletions cut 7 bases from V and 4 bases from J, with 11 bases between. The CDR3 DNA follows: TGTGCCAGCACGGGGGATAGGAATCAGCCCCAGCATTTT. Protein: CASTGDRNQPQHF.

This chain links TRBV7-9 with TRBJ2-7; a weak D match, TRBD1 (6 bases). This CDR3 comprises 14 residues. Between the trimmed V and J ends, which lost 7 bases and 0 bases, there was a span of 13 bases. The germline V gene has CDR1 SEHNR and CDR2 FQNEAQ (reference sequence). CDR3: CASTPGTLSYEQYF. The CDR3 DNA sequence: TGTGCCAGCACCCCCGGGACACTCTCCTACGAGCAGTACTTC.

This chain connects TRBV27 to TRBJ2-7; TRBD1 matches 7 bases. The CDR3 runs to 15 residues. Germline V gives CDR1 MNHEY, CDR2 SMNVEV (reference sequence). The J segment lost 2 bases and the V segment lost 5 bases, leaving 9 bases of the junction unmatched. The CDR3 DNA sequence: TGTGCCAGCAGTCGGACAGGACAAGGAGCCTACGAGCAGTACTTC. The encoded protein is CASSRTGQGAYEQYF.

The J gene is TRBJ1-2, the V gene TRBV3-1 (or the pseudogene TRBV3-2); no clear D gene. The CDR3 spans 16 residues. Trimming took 1 base from V and 7 from J, leaving 19 bases between them. Germline values: CDR1 LGHDT, CDR2 YNNKEL (reference sequence). This CDR3 reads CASSQVGPRAYGGYTF. Written as DNA, the CDR3 is TGTGCCAGCAGCCAAGTAGGCCCGAGAGCGTACGGTGGCTACACCTTC.

The chain combines TRBV18 with TRBJ2-1, with TRBD2 identical over 7 bases. The germline V gene encodes CDR1 KGHSH and CDR2 LQKENI. V lost 3 bases and J lost 4; bases outside the gene matches: 12. The CDR3 consists of 17 residues. The CDR3 bases are TGTGCCAGCTCACCCTCCCTAGCGGCCCACATTTACAATGAGCAGTTCTTC. This translates into CASSPSLAAHIYNEQFF.

The chain has TRBV10-1 and TRBJ1-1; D is possibly TRBD1 (6 bases). The CDR3 is made up of 13 amino acids. The V end was cut by 6 bases, the J end by 2 bases, with 10 bases between. Per the germline V gene, CDR1 is WNHNN and CDR2 is SYGVQD (reference sequence). The DNA of the CDR3 is TGCGCCAGCAGAAGGACAGAAAACACTGAAGCTTTCTTT. Protein sequence: CASRRTENTEAFF.

V gene TRBV2 combines with J gene TRBJ1-4; no clear D. Germline lookup yields CDR1 SNHLY and CDR2 FYNNEI. The CDR3 spans 15 residues. Trimming cost V 2 bases and J 6 bases, with 13 bases left between them. The CDR3 loop is CASSERTRADEKLFF. In DNA form, the CDR3 reads TGTGCCAGCAGTGAAAGGACTAGGGCAGATGAAAAACTGTTTTTT.

The J gene is TRBJ2-7, the V gene TRBV5-1; 8 bases are a match to TRBD1. With V trimmed by 3 bases and J by 4 bases, 3 bases remained unmatched. Germline CDR1 is SGHRS and CDR2 is YFSETQ. The CDR3 runs 13 residues. CDR3 in amino acids: CASSYTGGYEQYF. CDR3 sequence (DNA): TGCGCCAGCAGCTATACAGGGGGGTACGAGCAGTACTTC.

This sequence joins TRBV2 and TRBJ2-1; D may be TRBD2 (6 bases). The CDR3 spans 14 residues. Germline CDR1 and CDR2: SNHLY and FYNNEI. V lost 1 base to trimming and J lost 5 bases, with 9 bases between them. CDR3 bases: TGTGCCAGCAGTGAAGAATCGGGAGACAATGAGCAGTTCTTC. It yields the protein CASSEESGDNEQFF.

This clone was seen a single time. V is TRBV19 and J is TRBJ1-2, with unresolved D. CDR1 LNHDA and CDR2 SQIVND come from the germline V gene (reference sequence). CDR3 size: 13 residues. Between the trimmed V and J ends, which lost 8 bases and 2 bases, there was a span of 12 bases. The DNA of the CDR3 is TGTGCCAGTTCTGTTGCAGTAAACTATGGCTACACCTTC. Amino acid sequence: CASSVAVNYGYTF.

The rearrangement joins TRBV10-3 to TRBJ1-1; 11 nucleotides agree with TRBD1. Germline V lookup: CDR1 ENHRY, CDR2 SYGVKD. The CDR3 sequence is 13 residues long. With V trimmed by 5 bases and J by 7 bases, 3 bases remained unmatched. CDR3 residues: CAISWGTGGEAFF. The CDR3, as DNA: TGTGCCATCAGTTGGGGGACAGGGGGTGAAGCTTTCTTT.

The CDR3 bases are TGTGCCAGCAGCTTAGGACTAGCGATCTACAATGAGCAGTTCTTC. This translates into CASSLGLAIYNEQFF. The chain links TRBV7-3 to TRBJ2-1; 9 positions agree with TRBD2. Germline lookup yields CDR1 SGHTA and CDR2 FQGTGA. The CDR3 runs 15 residues. The trim removed 2 bases at V and 3 bases at J, leaving 2 bases unmatched.

J is TRBJ1-1 and V is TRBV7-9; TRBD1 agrees at 7 bases. The CDR3 contains 15 residues. J lost 4 bases, V lost 0 bases, and 5 bases had no gene match. In germline, CDR1 is SEHNR, CDR2 FQNEAQ (reference sequence). CDR3 in amino acids: CASSLAPGQFTEAFF. CDR3 nucleotides: TGTGCCAGCAGCTTAGCTCCGGGACAGTTCACTGAAGCTTTCTTT.

The V gene is TRBV19, the J gene TRBJ1-2; 7 nucleotides line up with TRBD1. Germline CDR1 and CDR2: LNHDA and SQIVND (reference sequence). The CDR3 extends over 13 amino acids. Trimming took 10 bases from V and 9 from J; bases not matched to a gene: 14. In DNA form, the CDR3 reads TGTGCCACAAGACAGGGAAATGAGGTCCGCTACACCTTC. As protein: CATRQGNEVRYTF.

The rearrangement links TRBV9 to TRBJ1-1, with D maybe TRBD1 (6 bases). Germline-derived CDR1 and CDR2 are SGDLS and YYNGEE. The CDR3 length is 14 residues. The V and J ends lost 3 bases and 2 bases respectively, with 11 bases between them. The CDR3 sequence is CASSARTENTEAFF. The CDR3 DNA is TGTGCCAGCAGCGCGAGGACAGAAAACACTGAAGCTTTCTTT. The full variable domain, in which reference TRBV9 and TRBJ1-1 provide the parts outside the CDR3, is DSGVTQTPKHLITATGQRVTLRCSPRSGDLSVYWYQQSLDQGLQFLIQYYNGEERAKGNILERFSAQQFPDLHSELNLSSLELGDSALYFCASSARTENTEAFFGQGTRLTVV.

This sequence joins TRBV12-3 or TRBV12-4 and TRBJ1-2, with D unresolved. The V end lost 6 bases, the J end lost 8 bases, and 13 bases lay between the germline ends. The CDR3 totals 12 residues. The CDR3 region is CASRVRAGGYTF. The CDR3 nucleotides are TGTGCCAGCAGAGTGAGGGCCGGCGGCTACACCTTC.

V and J are TRBV6-5 and TRBJ1-2; 8 bases are a match to TRBD1. CDR3 length: 14 residues. CDR1 and CDR2 from the germline V gene are MNHEY and SVGAGI. J lost 6 bases, V lost 4 bases, and 7 bases had no gene match. The CDR3 here is CASSFQGAVDGYTF. CDR3 DNA sequence: TGTGCCAGCAGTTTCCAGGGGGCTGTGGATGGCTACACCTTC.

This sequence joins TRBV5-6 and TRBJ1-6; a weak D match, TRBD1 (6 bases). The CDR3 runs to 16 residues. CDR1 and CDR2 (germline): SGHDT, YYEEEE. V lost 3 bases and J lost 9, with 19 bases in between. CDR3 residues: CASSSDPTGLGSPLHF. As DNA, the CDR3 is TGTGCCAGCAGCTCGGATCCGACAGGACTCGGTTCACCCCTCCACTTT.

In nucleotides, the CDR3 is TGTGCCTGGACAGTAAACCGAGGAAGAGGCACTGAAGCTTTCTTT. It codes for CAWTVNRGRGTEAFF. The rearrangement joins TRBV30 to TRBJ1-1; no reliable D call. The CDR3 has 15 residues. Germline-derived CDR1 and CDR2 are GTSNPN and SVGIG (reference sequence). V was pared by 4 bases and J by 4 bases, with 19 bases between.

This clone was detected only once. The chain couples TRBV28 to TRBJ1-5; unclear D gene. CDR1 is MDHEN, CDR2 SYDVKM, per germline. This CDR3 is built from 14 residues. Trimming took off 9 bases at V and 0 bases at J, with 12 bases between the two ends. DNA for the CDR3: TGTGCCAGTCTCAGGCAGATTAGCAATCAGCCCCAGCATTTT. Translated: CASLRQISNQPQHF.

The chain recombines TRBV27 with TRBJ2-7; 8 positions agree with TRBD1. Germline values: CDR1 MNHEY, CDR2 SMNVEV (reference sequence). V dropped 9 bases and J dropped 3; count of bases not matched to a gene: 7. This CDR3 spans 13 amino acids. The CDR3 spells CASGQGQSYEQYF. The DNA of the CDR3 is TGTGCCAGTGGACAGGGACAGAGCTACGAGCAGTACTTC.

This chain uses TRBV7-8 with TRBJ2-2, with D perhaps matching TRBD1 (7 bases). Germline CDR1 reads SGHVS; CDR2 reads FQNEAQ. The length of the CDR3 is 15 residues. V dropped 4 bases and J dropped 5 bases, with 14 bases sitting between them. CDR3 sequence (DNA): TGTGCCAGCAGCTCAAAGGGGGCGGGAACCGGGGAGCTGTTTTTT. Translating it yields CASSSKGAGTGELFF.